This T cell receptor (beta chain) originates from a study of shared clonotypes between healthy human individuals. Overall study context: Two female and a few male donors aged 18 to 49 were enrolled.

TCRdb's copy holds only in-frame clones and misses some; the assay was immunoSEQ multiplex PCR. This sample carries roughly 500,000 clones, roughly four fifths of them seen once, and the ten largest clones take 10% to 15%. The germline V gene has CDR1 MDHEN and CDR2 SYDVKM. Trimming left V 6 bases short and J 1 base short, with 12 bases between. This CDR3 spans 14 amino acids. This TCR was recovered from a woman aged 40 to 49 in good health. Some clones in this sample may be carry-over from other donors' samples. This chain links TRBV28 with TRBJ1-1; no clear D. Material for sequencing was PBMCs. In nucleotides, the CDR3 is TGTGCCAGCAGCCCCGGTCGGCGGAACACTGAAGCTTTCTTT. Translating it yields CASSPGRRNTEAFF.